Each of the 19 T cell receptor beta chains below was sequenced from the same sample in a study of T cell responses to AZD1222 COVID-19 vaccine. Clones were read by immunoSEQ multiplex PCR, and TCRdb kept only the in-frame ones, dropping some. The profile shows 150,000 to 180,000 clones, 80% to 90% of them singletons. This material consisted of peripheral blood, taken on day 0 of MenACWY control vaccination. All receptors derive from an adult in good health.

This chain connects TRBV29-1 to TRBJ1-4; D uncertain. The V gene lost 0 bases and the J gene lost 7 bases, with 6 bases spanning the gap. Germline values: CDR1 SQVTM, CDR2 ANQGSEA. This CDR3 comprises 12 residues. In DNA form, the CDR3 reads TGCAGCGTTGAAGATTTAAGTGAAAAACTGTTTTTT. Its translation: CSVEDLSEKLFF.

The CDR3 protein is CASSLTDGEKLFF. The CDR3 DNA reads as TGCGCCAGCAGCTTAACCGACGGGGAAAAACTGTTTTTT. The chain recombines TRBV5-1 with TRBJ1-4, with D unresolved. CDR1 and CDR2 from the germline V gene are SGHRS and YFSETQ. V dropped 2 bases and J dropped 8 bases, with 10 bases sitting between them. The CDR3 consists of 13 residues. Based on the CDR3 plus reference TRBV5-1 and TRBJ1-4, the full variable domain is KAGVTQTPRYLIKTRGQQVTLSCSPISGHRSVSWYQQTPGQGLQFLFEYFSETQRNKGNFPGRFSGRQFSNSRSEMNVSTLELGDSALYLCASSLTDGEKLFFGSGTQLSVL.

This chain uses TRBV2 with TRBJ2-7, with a possible D match to TRBD1 (5 bases). CDR3 length: 13 amino acids. Trimming shortened V by 4 bases and J by 5 bases, and 12 bases separated the two germline ends. From germline, CDR1 is SNHLY and CDR2 FYNNEI. CDR3 sequence reads: CASSAQVFHEQYV. The CDR3, as DNA: TGTGCCAGCAGTGCACAGGTGTTTCACGAGCAGTACGTC.

This chain links TRBV9 with TRBJ2-7, with 15 bases lining up with TRBD2. There are 18 residues in the CDR3. V lost 2 bases, J lost 0 bases, and 6 bases stayed unmatched. From germline, CDR1 is SGDLS and CDR2 YYNGEE. The chain's CDR3 is CASSVHGLAGGASYEQYF. Written as DNA, the CDR3 is TGTGCCAGCAGCGTTCATGGACTAGCGGGAGGGGCCTCCTACGAGCAGTACTTC.

The chain carries TRBV18 and TRBJ2-1; no clear D gene. The CDR3 extends over 13 amino acids. CDR1 is KGHSH, CDR2 LQKENI, per germline. V gave up 1 base and J gave up 10 bases, with 11 bases separating them. CDR3 sequence reads: CASSPLGVGEQFF. CDR3 DNA sequence: TGTGCCAGCTCACCACTTGGGGTTGGCGAGCAGTTCTTC.

V usage is TRBV18 and J usage is TRBJ2-3; D is possibly TRBD1 or TRBD2 (5 bases each). The ends were cut back, 3 bases at V and 3 bases at J, with 10 bases in the middle. CDR1 is KGHSH and CDR2 is LQKENI in the germline V gene. This CDR3 comprises 14 residues. In nucleotides, the CDR3 is TGTGCCAGCTCACCCAGGGACGGAACAGATACGCAGTATTTT. It yields the protein CASSPRDGTDTQYF. The variable domain in full, completed from reference TRBV18 and TRBJ2-3, reads NAGVMQNPRHLVRRRGQEARLRCSPMKGHSHVYWYRQLPEEGLKFMVYLQKENIIDESGMPKERFSAEFPKEGPSILRIQQVVRGDSAAYFCASSPRDGTDTQYFGPGTRLTVL.

This chain links TRBV24-1 with TRBJ2-6; perhaps TRBD2 as D (6 bases). Germline assignment: CDR1 KGHDR and CDR2 SFDVKD. The CDR3 totals 14 residues. V lost 10 bases, J lost 3 bases, and 12 bases lay in between. The CDR3 DNA sequence: TGTGCCACTGGGCGGGGCGATGGGGCCAACGTCCTGACTTTC. Translating it yields CATGRGDGANVLTF.

V is TRBV19 and J is TRBJ2-3; 11 nucleotides match TRBD2. The CDR3 sequence is 15 residues long. Trimming cost V 5 bases and J 2 bases; bases outside gene matches: 3. CDR1 and CDR2 from the germline V gene are LNHDA and SQIVND (reference sequence). The CDR3 region is CASSQTSGDTDTQYF. Here the CDR3 DNA reads TGTGCCAGTAGTCAGACTAGCGGGGACACAGATACGCAGTATTTT.

The chain links TRBV28 to TRBJ1-3; 8 bases agree with TRBD1. Trimming took 3 bases from V and 3 from J; bases not matched to a gene: 7. CDR1 and CDR2 (germline): MDHEN, SYDVKM. The CDR3 length is 16 residues. The CDR3 DNA reads TGTGCCAGCAGTTTTTTTCAGGGGGCAGGTGGAAACACCATATATTTT. It is translated as CASSFFQGAGGNTIYF.

This chain uses TRBV7-8 with TRBJ1-1; 8 nucleotides agree with TRBD1. The J segment lost 5 bases and the V segment lost 6 bases, leaving 2 bases of the junction unmatched. The CDR3 contains 12 residues. The germline V gene encodes CDR1 SGHVS and CDR2 FQNEAQ. The CDR3 DNA follows: TGTGCCAGCAGAGACAGGGGTACTGAAGCTTTCTTT. Translation gives CASRDRGTEAFF.

This clone was recorded only once. The rearrangement uses TRBV11-2 and TRBJ1-2, with no clear D. V dropped 0 bases and J dropped 2 bases, with 10 bases sitting between them. The germline V gene encodes CDR1 SGHAT and CDR2 FQNNGV. The CDR3 spans 15 residues. The CDR3 DNA sequence: TGTGCCAGCAGCTTAGATAGCGCAGGAAACTATGGCTACACCTTC. This codes for CASSLDSAGNYGYTF. Drawing the rest from reference TRBV11-2 and TRBJ1-2, the complete variable domain is EAGVAQSPRYKIIEKRQSVAFWCNPISGHATLYWYQQILGQGPKLLIQFQNNGVVDDSQLPKDRFSAERLKGVDSTLKIQPAKLEDSAVYLCASSLDSAGNYGYTFGSGTRLTVV.

This rearrangement joins TRBV7-8 to TRBJ2-7, with 9 bases fitting TRBD2. The CDR3 length is 18 residues. Germline V gene sequence: CDR1 SGHVS, CDR2 FQNEAQ. The V segment lost 1 base and the J segment 6 bases; nucleotides outside the gene matches: 16. CDR3 nucleotide sequence: TGTGCCAGCAGCTTAGGACCACCGTCCGGGACTAGCTTCGCCGAGCAGTACTTC. It yields the protein CASSLGPPSGTSFAEQYF. The full variable domain, its missing parts supplied by reference TRBV7-8 and TRBJ2-7, is GAGVSQSPRYKVAKRGQDVALRCDPISGHVSLFWYQQALGQGPEFLTYFQNEAQLDKSGLPSDRFFAERPEGSVSTLKIQRTQQEDSAVYLCASSLGPPSGTSFAEQYFGPGTRLTVT.

DNA for the CDR3: TGTGCCAGCCGCGGGGCGGGGGAAGCCGAGCAGTACGTC. Its translation: CASRGAGEAEQYV. This chain joins TRBV18 and TRBJ2-7; 7 bases are shared with TRBD2. V trimming: 8 bases; J trimming: 6 bases; junction bases outside the gene matches: 10. Per the germline V gene, CDR1 is KGHSH and CDR2 is LQKENI. This CDR3 has 13 residues.

This chain joins TRBV28 and TRBJ2-5; D might be TRBD1 (6 bases). Trimming removed 5 bases from V and 4 bases from J, with 20 bases in between. CDR3 length: 16 residues. In germline, CDR1 is MDHEN, CDR2 SYDVKM. The CDR3 here is CASSRYQGMVGETQYF. CDR3 nucleotides: TGTGCCAGCAGTCGATATCAGGGGATGGTAGGAGAGACCCAGTACTTC.

The rearrangement joins TRBV7-3 to TRBJ2-1; TRBD1 might be the D (7 bases). Germline CDR1 SGHTA, CDR2 FQGTGA. Trimming stripped 5 bases from V and 9 bases from J, with 23 bases between. The CDR3 loop spans 16 amino acids. The CDR3: CASSPSGGDRRGEQFF. CDR3 sequence (DNA): TGTGCCAGCAGCCCCTCGGGCGGGGACAGAAGGGGTGAGCAGTTCTTC.

This sequence joins TRBV4-2 and TRBJ2-1; 7 bases fit TRBD2. The CDR3 covers 13 residues. The V and J ends lost 7 bases and 10 bases, in that order; junction bases with no gene match: 10. The germline V gene encodes CDR1 LGHNA and CDR2 YNFKEQ. CDR3 sequence (DNA): TGTGCCAGCACCATGAACCAAGCGGGAGAGCAGTTCTTC. Translated: CASTMNQAGEQFF.

The V gene is TRBV29-1, the J gene TRBJ1-2, with a possible D match to TRBD1 (6 bases). The CDR3 covers 12 residues. V was clipped by 7 bases and J by 8 bases, with 17 bases between them. CDR1 and CDR2 (germline): SQVTM, ANQGSEA. The CDR3 is CSGIQGDGGYTF. In DNA form, the CDR3 reads TGCAGCGGGATACAGGGAGATGGCGGCTACACCTTC. Variable domain in full (rest from reference TRBV29-1 and TRBJ1-2): SAVISQKPSRDICQRGTSLTIQCQVDSQVTMMFWYRQQPGQSLTLIATANQGSEATYESGFVIDKFPISRPNLTFSTLTVSNMSPEDSSIYLCSGIQGDGGYTFGSGTRLTVV.

The rearrangement uses TRBV2 and TRBJ1-5, with 7 bases lining up with TRBD1. Per the germline V gene, CDR1 is SNHLY and CDR2 is FYNNEI. Germline trimming cut 2 bases from V and 5 bases from J; bases unmatched to any gene: 3. This CDR3 is 14 amino acids long. CDR3 coding DNA: TGTGCCAGCAGTGAACAGGGGGGCGATCAGCCCCAGCATTTT. Amino acids: CASSEQGGDQPQHF. The entire variable domain, with the rest obtained from reference TRBV2 and TRBJ1-5, is as follows: EPEVTQTPSHQVTQMGQEVILRCVPISNHLYFYWYRQILGQKVEFLVSFYNNEISEKSEIFDDQFSVERPDGSNFTLKIRSTKLEDSAMYFCASSEQGGDQPQHFGDGTRLSIL.

This clone was seen only a few times. This sequence joins TRBV19 and TRBJ2-2; 7 bases line up with TRBD2. The CDR3 consists of 13 residues. After removal of 6 bases from V and 6 bases from J, the junction contained 4 bases not matched to a gene. Looked up from germline, CDR1 is LNHDA and CDR2 is SQIVND (reference sequence). CDR3 sequence: CASSLTSPGELFF. For the CDR3, the DNA is TGTGCCAGTAGCCTGACTAGCCCCGGGGAGCTGTTTTTT.